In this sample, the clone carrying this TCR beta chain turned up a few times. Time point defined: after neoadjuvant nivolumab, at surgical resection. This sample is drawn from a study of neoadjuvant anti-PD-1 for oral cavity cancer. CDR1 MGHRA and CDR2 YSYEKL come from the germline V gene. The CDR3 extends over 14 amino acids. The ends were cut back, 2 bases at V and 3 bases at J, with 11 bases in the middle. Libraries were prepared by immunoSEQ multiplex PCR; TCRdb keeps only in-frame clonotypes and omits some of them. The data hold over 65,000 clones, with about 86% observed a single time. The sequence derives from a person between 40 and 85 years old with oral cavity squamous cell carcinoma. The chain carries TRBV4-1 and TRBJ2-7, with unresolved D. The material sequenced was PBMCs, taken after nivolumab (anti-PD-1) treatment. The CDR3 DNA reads TGCGCCAGCAGCCAATTTTTCACGAGCTACGAGCAGTACTTC. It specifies CASSQFFTSYEQYF.